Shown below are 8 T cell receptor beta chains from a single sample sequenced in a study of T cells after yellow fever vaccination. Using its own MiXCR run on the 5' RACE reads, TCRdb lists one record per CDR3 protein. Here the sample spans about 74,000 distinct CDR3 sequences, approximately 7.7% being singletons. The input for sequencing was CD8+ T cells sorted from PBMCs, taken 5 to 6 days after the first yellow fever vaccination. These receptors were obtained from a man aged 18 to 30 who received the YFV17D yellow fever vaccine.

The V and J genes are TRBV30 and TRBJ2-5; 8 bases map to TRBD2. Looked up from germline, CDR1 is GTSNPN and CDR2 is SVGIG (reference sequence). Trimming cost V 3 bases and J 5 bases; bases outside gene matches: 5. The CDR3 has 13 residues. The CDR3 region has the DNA TGTGCCTGGAGCGGGGGGGCCGGTGAGACCCAGTACTTC. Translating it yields CAWSGGAGETQYF.

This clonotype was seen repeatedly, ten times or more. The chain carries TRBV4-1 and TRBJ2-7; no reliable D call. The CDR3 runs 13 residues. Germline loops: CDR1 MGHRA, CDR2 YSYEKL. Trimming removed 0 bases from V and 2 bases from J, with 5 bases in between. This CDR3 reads CASSQEHPYEQYF. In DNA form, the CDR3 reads TGCGCCAGCAGCCAAGAGCACCCCTACGAGCAGTACTTC.

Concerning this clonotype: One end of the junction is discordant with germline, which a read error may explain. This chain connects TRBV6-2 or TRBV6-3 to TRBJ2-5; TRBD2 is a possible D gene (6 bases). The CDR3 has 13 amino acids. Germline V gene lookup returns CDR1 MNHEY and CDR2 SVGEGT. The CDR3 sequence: CAAERADLYELDF. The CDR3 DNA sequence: TGTGCCGCGGAGCGGGCGGACCTCTATGAGCTGGACTTC.

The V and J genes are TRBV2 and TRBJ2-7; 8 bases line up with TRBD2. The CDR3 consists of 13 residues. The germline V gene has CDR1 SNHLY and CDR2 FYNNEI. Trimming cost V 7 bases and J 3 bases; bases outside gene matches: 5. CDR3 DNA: TGTGCCAGCAACGGGGGGGACTACTACGAGCAGTACTTC. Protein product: CASNGGDYYEQYF.

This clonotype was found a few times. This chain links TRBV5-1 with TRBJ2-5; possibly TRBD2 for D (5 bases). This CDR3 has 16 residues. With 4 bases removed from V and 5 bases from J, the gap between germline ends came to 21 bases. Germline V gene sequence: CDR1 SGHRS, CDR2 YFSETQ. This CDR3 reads CASSTILDSESETQYF. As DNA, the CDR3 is TGCGCCAGCAGCACTATACTGGACTCCGAATCGGAGACCCAGTACTTC.

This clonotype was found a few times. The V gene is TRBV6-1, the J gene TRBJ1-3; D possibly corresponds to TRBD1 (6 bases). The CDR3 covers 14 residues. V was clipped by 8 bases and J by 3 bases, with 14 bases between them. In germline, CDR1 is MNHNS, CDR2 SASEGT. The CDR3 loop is CASAGGLLGNTIYF. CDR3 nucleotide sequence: TGTGCCAGCGCCGGGGGCCTCCTTGGAAACACCATATATTTT.

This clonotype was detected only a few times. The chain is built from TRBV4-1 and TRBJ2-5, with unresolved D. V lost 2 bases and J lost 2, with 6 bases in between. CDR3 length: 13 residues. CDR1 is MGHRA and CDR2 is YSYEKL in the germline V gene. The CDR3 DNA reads TGCGCCAGCAGCCAACTGGGTCAAGAGACCCAGTACTTC. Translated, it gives CASSQLGQETQYF.

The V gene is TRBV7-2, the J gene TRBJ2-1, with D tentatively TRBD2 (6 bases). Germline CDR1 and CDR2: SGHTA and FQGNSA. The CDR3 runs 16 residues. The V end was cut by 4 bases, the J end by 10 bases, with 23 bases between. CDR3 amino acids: CASSSPGIAVWGEQFF. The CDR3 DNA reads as TGTGCCAGCAGCTCCCCGGGGATAGCGGTTTGGGGGGAGCAGTTCTTC.